These 25 T cell receptor beta chains share one sample of origin, sequenced in a study of blood T cell repertoires in COVID-19. Data came from immunoSEQ multiplex PCR; TCRdb stores just in-frame clones and leaves some out. Of around 100,000 clones listed, 82% are singletons. Sequencing was carried out using peripheral blood. The receptors here all came from a man aged 65 to 79 with acute or convalescent COVID-19.

The chain carries TRBV27 and TRBJ1-1; possibly TRBD1 for D (6 bases). Trimming cost V 7 bases and J 6 bases, with 12 bases left between them. The CDR3 totals 12 residues. Germline loops: CDR1 MNHEY, CDR2 SMNVEV (reference sequence). CDR3 loop: CASTQGSSEAFF. For the CDR3, the DNA is TGTGCCAGCACCCAGGGGTCGTCTGAAGCTTTCTTT.

The chain recombines TRBV4-1 with TRBJ2-7, with D possibly matching TRBD2 (6 bases). The V and J ends lost 1 base and 2 bases respectively, with 12 bases between them. Looked up from germline, CDR1 is MGHRA and CDR2 is YSYEKL. The CDR3 is 15 residues long. The CDR3 DNA follows: TGCGCCAGCAGCCAAGGGTTTAGCGGCGCCTACGAGCAGTACTTC. Residues: CASSQGFSGAYEQYF.

The gene calls are TRBV18 and TRBJ1-5, with unresolved D. From germline, CDR1 is KGHSH and CDR2 LQKENI. The CDR3 extends over 13 amino acids. V was cut by 5 bases and J by 6 bases, with 11 bases left in between. This chain's CDR3 is CASSDDTSQPQHF. Here the CDR3 DNA reads TGTGCCAGCTCAGATGACACATCTCAGCCCCAGCATTTT.

The V call is TRBV3-1 (or the pseudogene TRBV3-2), the J call TRBJ1-1; D perhaps matches TRBD1 (6 bases). Germline CDR1 and CDR2: LGHDT and YNNKEL (reference sequence). Trimming took off 1 base at V and 1 base at J, with 10 bases between the two ends. The CDR3 has 15 amino acids. The CDR3 protein is CASSQGTVANTEAFF. In DNA, the CDR3 is TGTGCCAGCAGCCAAGGGACAGTCGCGAACACTGAAGCTTTCTTT.

This clone was seen once. The rearrangement uses TRBV3-1 (or the pseudogene TRBV3-2) and TRBJ1-1; tentatively, D is TRBD1 (5 bases). This CDR3 contains 14 residues. V was clipped by 1 base and J by 9 bases, with 15 bases between them. Germline values: CDR1 LGHDT, CDR2 YNNKEL (reference sequence). This CDR3 reads CASSQGGGKMKAFF. The DNA for the CDR3 is TGTGCCAGCAGCCAAGGGGGGGGAAAAATGAAAGCTTTCTTT.

The V gene is TRBV2, the J gene TRBJ1-2, with D possibly being TRBD1 (6 bases). The CDR3 has 12 amino acids. Trimming took off 5 bases at V and 8 bases at J, with 12 bases between the two ends. Per germline, CDR1 SNHLY and CDR2 FYNNEI. CDR3 sequence reads: CASSLTGYGYTF. For the CDR3, the DNA is TGTGCCAGCAGTCTGACAGGCTACGGCTACACCTTC.

The V call is TRBV5-1, the J call TRBJ2-7; the match to TRBD1 covers 9 bases. The germline gives CDR1 SGHRS, CDR2 YFSETQ. The CDR3 consists of 14 residues. The V segment lost 4 bases and the J segment 3 bases; nucleotides outside the gene matches: 5. CDR3 protein: CASSHGQGSYEQYF. The CDR3 DNA is TGCGCCAGCAGCCATGGACAGGGGAGCTACGAGCAGTACTTC.

V gene TRBV7-3 combines with J gene TRBJ2-1; unclear D gene. V was cut by 1 base and J by 6 bases, with 13 bases left in between. Per germline, CDR1 SGHTA and CDR2 FQGTGA. The CDR3 contains 15 residues. For the CDR3, the DNA is TGTGCCAGCAGCTTAAATGTGCGTGAAACCAATGAGCAGTTCTTC. Translated: CASSLNVRETNEQFF. The entire variable domain, with the rest obtained from reference TRBV7-3 and TRBJ2-1, is as follows: GAGVSQTPSNKVTEKGKYVELRCDPISGHTALYWYRQSLGQGPEFLIYFQGTGAADDSGLPNDRFFAVRPEGSVSTLKIQRTERGDSAVYLCASSLNVRETNEQFFGPGTRLTVL.

The chain recombines TRBV28 with TRBJ2-7; perhaps TRBD2 as D (5 bases). Germline V gene sequence: CDR1 MDHEN, CDR2 SYDVKM. The CDR3 covers 15 residues. V lost 6 bases and J 2 bases, leaving 17 bases between the germline ends. The chain's CDR3 is CASRSEDLSTYEQYF. The CDR3 nucleotides are TGTGCCAGCAGGTCGGAGGACCTATCCACCTACGAGCAGTACTTC.

This chain joins TRBV19 and TRBJ2-2; maybe TRBD1 (5 bases). There are 13 residues in the CDR3. CDR1 is LNHDA and CDR2 is SQIVND in the germline V gene (reference sequence). The germline V and J ends were trimmed by 6 bases and 5 bases, with 10 bases remaining between them. This CDR3 reads CASRTVGTGELFF. The CDR3 nucleotides read TGTGCCAGTAGGACAGTGGGGACCGGGGAGCTGTTTTTT.

This sequence joins TRBV5-1 and TRBJ1-4, with 7 bases matching TRBD1. Trimming cost V 0 bases and J 5 bases; bases outside gene matches: 4. The germline V gene has CDR1 SGHRS and CDR2 YFSETQ. The CDR3 sequence is 15 residues long. The DNA of the CDR3 is TGCGCCAGCAGCTTGGCCGGGACAGAAAATGAAAAACTGTTTTTT. It translates to CASSLAGTENEKLFF.

The chain carries TRBV15 and TRBJ2-6; 8 positions agree with TRBD1. The germline V gene has CDR1 LNHNV and CDR2 YYDKDF (reference sequence). This CDR3 is built from 16 residues. V lost 3 bases and J lost 2; bases outside the gene matches: 3. CDR3 region: CATSRPTGAGANVLTF. The CDR3 DNA reads as TGTGCCACCAGCAGGCCGACAGGGGCTGGGGCCAACGTCCTGACTTTC.

This chain uses TRBV7-2 with TRBJ1-5, with no clear D. V was trimmed by 0 bases and J by 4 bases, leaving 16 bases between them. The CDR3 is 17 amino acids. From germline, CDR1 is SGHTA and CDR2 FQGNSA. CDR3 sequence reads: CASSLALSIGLNQPQHF. The CDR3 DNA follows: TGTGCCAGCAGCTTAGCGCTAAGTATCGGACTGAATCAGCCCCAGCATTTT.

The V and J genes are TRBV5-1 and TRBJ2-3, with 7 bases lining up with TRBD1. CDR3 length equals 15 residues. The V and J ends lost 0 bases and 3 bases, in that order; junction bases with no gene match: 4. CDR1 SGHRS and CDR2 YFSETQ come from the germline V gene. CDR3 in amino acids: CASSLDVTGTDTQYF. CDR3 sequence (DNA): TGCGCCAGCAGCTTGGATGTGACAGGGACAGATACGCAGTATTTT.

J is TRBJ2-7 and V is TRBV2; D remains ambiguous. V was clipped by 5 bases and J by 2 bases, with 4 bases between them. The CDR3 spans 11 residues. Per germline, CDR1 SNHLY and CDR2 FYNNEI. The DNA of the CDR3 is TGTGCCAGCAGTTCTCCCTACGAGCAGTACTTC. It codes for CASSSPYEQYF.

The chain couples TRBV5-1 to TRBJ2-7; D possibly corresponds to TRBD1 (6 bases). This CDR3 has 13 amino acids. The germline V and J ends were trimmed by 2 bases and 1 base, with 7 bases remaining between them. In germline, CDR1 is SGHRS, CDR2 YFSETQ. The CDR3 DNA reads TGCGCCAGCAGCTTACAGGGTTCCTACGAGCAGTACTTC. This translates into CASSLQGSYEQYF.

V usage is TRBV28 and J usage is TRBJ2-3, with TRBD1 matching 8 bases. CDR3 size: 15 residues. Germline loops: CDR1 MDHEN, CDR2 SYDVKM. Trimming at V came to 5 bases and at J to 4 bases, leaving 8 bases not matched to a gene. CDR3 in amino acids: CASSPRDRQSDTQYF. For the CDR3, the DNA is TGTGCCAGCAGTCCCCGGGACAGGCAGTCAGATACGCAGTATTTT.

The gene calls are TRBV4-1 and TRBJ2-1; D gene ambiguous. The V gene's germline CDR1 is MGHRA and CDR2 YSYEKL. The CDR3 consists of 11 residues. V was pared by 4 bases and J by 8 bases, with 6 bases between. The CDR3, as DNA: TGCGCCAGCAGCCTCGAGGATGAGCAGTTCTTC. Encoded protein: CASSLEDEQFF.

This sequence joins TRBV9 and TRBJ2-7, with 7 bases that match TRBD2. This CDR3 spans 14 amino acids. The V gene end was trimmed by 2 bases and the J gene end by 7 bases; junction bases not matched to a gene: 9. Looked up from germline, CDR1 is SGDLS and CDR2 is YYNGEE. The CDR3 loop is CASSVTAGAAEQYF. The DNA of the CDR3 is TGTGCCAGCAGCGTTACGGCGGGAGCTGCGGAGCAGTACTTC.

The chain has TRBV2 and TRBJ1-1; 7 bases are a match to TRBD1. The V gene's germline CDR1 is SNHLY and CDR2 FYNNEI. This CDR3 contains 15 residues. V lost 10 bases and J lost 3; bases outside the gene matches: 14. In DNA, the CDR3 is TGTGCCACCAAGTACCGGAATACAGGGGACACTGAAGCTTTCTTT. This translates into CATKYRNTGDTEAFF.

This chain uses TRBV28 with TRBJ2-6; D perhaps matches TRBD2 (5 bases). The CDR3 runs to 15 residues. Deletions cut 6 bases from V and 1 base from J, with 10 bases between. Germline loops: CDR1 MDHEN, CDR2 SYDVKM. The CDR3 DNA reads as TGTGCCAGCAGCCGGGAACGTTCTGGGGCCAACGTCCTGACTTTC. This translates into CASSRERSGANVLTF.

This chain uses TRBV29-1 with TRBJ2-1; tentatively, D is TRBD2 (6 bases). CDR3 length equals 16 residues. With 4 bases removed from V and 3 bases from J, the gap between germline ends came to 19 bases. CDR1 and CDR2 from the germline V gene are SQVTM and ANQGSEA. Written as DNA, the CDR3 is TGCAGCGTTGGCATCGGGAGCCTCCCAGGCTACAATGAGCAGTTCTTC. Its protein product is CSVGIGSLPGYNEQFF.

The chain links TRBV7-9 to TRBJ2-4; possible D gene TRBD2, 6 bases. Germline CDR1 SEHNR, CDR2 FQNEAQ (reference sequence). V was pared by 4 bases and J by 9 bases, with 19 bases between. This CDR3 has 15 residues. The CDR3 is CASSSPSPGEAIQYF. DNA for the CDR3: TGTGCCAGCAGCTCCCCCTCTCCGGGGGAGGCCATTCAGTACTTC.

The chain joins TRBV3-1 (or the pseudogene TRBV3-2) to TRBJ2-7; 8 bases fit TRBD2. Germline V CDR1 and CDR2: LGHDT, YNNKEL (reference sequence). The CDR3 runs to 14 residues. Losses at the gene ends were 4 bases for V and 2 bases for J; bases not matched to a gene: 4. For the CDR3, the DNA is TGTGCCAGCAGCCCTGGACTAGCAGCCTACGAGCAGTACTTC. Amino acids: CASSPGLAAYEQYF.

This chain uses TRBV14 with TRBJ2-1; weak D call: TRBD2 (5 bases). The ends were cut back, 1 base at V and 10 bases at J, with 11 bases in the middle. The CDR3 covers 13 residues. Germline-derived CDR1 and CDR2 are SGHDN and FVKESK. CDR3 protein: CASSQALGREQFF. The CDR3 DNA sequence: TGTGCCAGCAGCCAAGCACTAGGTCGAGAGCAGTTCTTC.